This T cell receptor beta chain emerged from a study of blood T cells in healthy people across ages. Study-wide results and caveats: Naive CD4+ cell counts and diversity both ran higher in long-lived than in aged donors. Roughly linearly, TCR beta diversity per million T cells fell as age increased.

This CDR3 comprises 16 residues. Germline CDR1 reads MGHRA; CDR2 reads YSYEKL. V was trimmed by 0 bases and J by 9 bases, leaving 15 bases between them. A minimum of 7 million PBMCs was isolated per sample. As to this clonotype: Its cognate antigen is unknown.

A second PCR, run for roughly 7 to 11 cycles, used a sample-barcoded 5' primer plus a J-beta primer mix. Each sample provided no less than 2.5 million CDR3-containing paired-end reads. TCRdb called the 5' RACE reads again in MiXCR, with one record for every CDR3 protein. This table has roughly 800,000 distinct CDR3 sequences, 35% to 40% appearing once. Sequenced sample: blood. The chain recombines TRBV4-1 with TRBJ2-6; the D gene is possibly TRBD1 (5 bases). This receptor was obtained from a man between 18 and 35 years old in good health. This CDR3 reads CASSQDFRRGHNVLTF. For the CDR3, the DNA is TGCGCCAGCAGCCAAGATTTTAGAAGGGGTCACAACGTCCTGACTTTC.